This entry lists 20 T cell receptor beta chains sequenced from one sample in a study of blood T cell repertoires in COVID-19. Sequencing used immunoSEQ multiplex PCR; TCRdb keeps in-frame clones, though not all of them. The table has 250,000 to 350,000 clones, 65% to 85% seen once. Sample: peripheral blood. These receptors all stem from a human donor with COVID-19, enrolled during active disease. The donor label of this sample is uncertain.

The CDR3 nucleotides are TGCACCAGCAGCCAACTCAGGGGGGGGACTAGCACTGAAGCTTTCTTT. As protein: CTSSQLRGGTSTEAFF. V is TRBV1 and J is TRBJ1-1. TRBV1 is termed a pseudogene. This CDR3 contains 16 residues.

The CDR3 loop is CASSQDLQGSNQPQHF. Here the CDR3 DNA reads TGTGCCAGCAGCCAAGATCTACAGGGGAGCAATCAGCCCCAGCATTTT. The genes are TRBV4-2 and TRBJ1-5, with 7 bases fitting TRBD1. V lost 0 bases and J lost 1; bases outside the gene matches: 3. The CDR3 has 16 residues. Germline lookup yields CDR1 LGHNA and CDR2 YNFKEQ.

V is TRBV5-1 and J is TRBJ2-3; 10 bases are shared with TRBD2. The ends lost 2 bases at V and 7 bases at J; junction bases unmatched: 22. The germline V gene has CDR1 SGHRS and CDR2 YFSETQ. This CDR3 contains 20 residues. DNA for the CDR3: TGCGCCAGCAGCTTAGGGACAGACGAGAGCGGGAGGGAGATTAGGAATACGCAGTATTTT. Residues: CASSLGTDESGREIRNTQYF.

The chain combines TRBV3-1 (or the pseudogene TRBV3-2) with TRBJ2-7, with a possible D match to TRBD1 (6 bases). The V end lost 1 base, the J end lost 1 base, and 8 bases lay between the germline ends. CDR1 and CDR2 (germline): LGHDT, YNNKEL (reference sequence). The CDR3 has 14 amino acids. In DNA form, the CDR3 reads TGTGCCAGCAGCCAAGGCAGGGGTTCCTACGAGCAGTACTTC. Residues: CASSQGRGSYEQYF.

V gene TRBV5-1 combines with J gene TRBJ2-1; D not resolved. The CDR3 is 15 amino acids. Trimming cost V 1 base and J 4 bases, with 12 bases left between them. CDR1 SGHRS and CDR2 YFSETQ come from the germline V gene. This CDR3 reads CASSLIPETYNEQFF. Written as DNA, the CDR3 is TGCGCCAGCAGCTTGATCCCAGAGACTTACAATGAGCAGTTCTTC.

This clone was detected a few times. V usage is TRBV27 and J usage is TRBJ2-1, with 13 nucleotides matching TRBD2. Germline CDR1 MNHEY, CDR2 SMNVEV (reference sequence). This CDR3 has 18 amino acids. V trimming: 4 bases; J trimming: 1 base; junction bases outside the gene matches: 7. CDR3 sequence (DNA): TGTGCCAGCAGTTCGGGACTAGCGGGAAGTTGGTCCTACAATGAGCAGTTCTTC. This codes for CASSSGLAGSWSYNEQFF.

The gene calls are TRBV27 and TRBJ1-6; D not certain. CDR3 length equals 15 residues. Trimming cost V 4 bases and J 7 bases, with 14 bases left between them. The germline CDR1 and CDR2 sequences are MNHEY and SMNVEV (reference sequence). CDR3: CASSSPIPVNSPLHF. In DNA form, the CDR3 reads TGTGCCAGCAGTTCCCCCATTCCGGTGAATTCACCCCTCCACTTT.

The chain joins TRBV7-9 to TRBJ1-1; no firm D call. The CDR3 extends over 14 amino acids. V was cut by 2 bases and J by 5 bases, with 12 bases left in between. Germline values: CDR1 SEHNR, CDR2 FQNEAQ (reference sequence). The CDR3 DNA reads as TGTGCCAGCAGCTTAAATCCGGGGAGGACTGAAGCTTTCTTT. It is translated as CASSLNPGRTEAFF. The full variable domain, with the rest looked up from reference TRBV7-9 and TRBJ1-1, is DTGVSQNPRHKITKRGQNVTFRCDPISEHNRLYWYRQTLGQGPEFLTYFQNEAQLEKSRLLSDRFSAERPKGSFSTLEIQRTEQGDSAMYLCASSLNPGRTEAFFGQGTRLTVV.

This chain connects TRBV19 to TRBJ1-2; 9 nucleotides match TRBD1. J lost 5 bases, V lost 5 bases, and 3 bases had no gene match. Germline CDR1 LNHDA, CDR2 SQIVND (reference sequence). The CDR3 length is 13 residues. DNA for the CDR3: TGTGCCAGTAGTGACAGGGGGAGGTATGGCTACACCTTC. Translation: CASSDRGRYGYTF.

J is TRBJ2-5 and V is TRBV19; D not resolved. CDR1 and CDR2 (germline): LNHDA, SQIVND (reference sequence). V was trimmed by 2 bases and J by 5 bases, leaving 9 bases between them. The CDR3 has 13 residues. CDR3 protein: CASSIQVRETQYF. In DNA, the CDR3 is TGTGCCAGTAGTATACAGGTTCGGGAGACCCAGTACTTC.

The V call is TRBV19, the J call TRBJ2-7; 10 bases match TRBD2. Germline values: CDR1 LNHDA, CDR2 SQIVND (reference sequence). CDR3 length: 16 residues. The J segment lost 2 bases and the V segment lost 4 bases, leaving 8 bases of the junction unmatched. Written as DNA, the CDR3 is TGTGCCAGTAGTAATCCGGGACTAGCGAGCACCTACGAGCAGTACTTC. This encodes CASSNPGLASTYEQYF.

The chain links TRBV30 to TRBJ2-2; possibly TRBD2 for D (5 bases). The CDR3 consists of 15 residues. Trimming removed 4 bases at V and 1 base at J, with 13 bases between. Germline V gene lookup returns CDR1 GTSNPN and CDR2 SVGIG (reference sequence). The CDR3 reads CAWMYGGLNTGELFF. The CDR3 DNA reads as TGTGCCTGGATGTATGGCGGGTTGAACACCGGGGAGCTGTTTTTT.

The rearrangement uses TRBV5-1 and TRBJ1-6, with D perhaps TRBD1 (5 bases). Germline CDR1 is SGHRS and CDR2 is YFSETQ. The CDR3 length is 13 residues. V dropped 3 bases and J dropped 6 bases, with 7 bases sitting between them. The CDR3 nucleotides are TGCGCCAGCAGCTGGACAATTAATTCACCCCTCCACTTT. Protein product: CASSWTINSPLHF.

This clone appeared a single time. This sequence joins TRBV9 and TRBJ2-1; 12 bases align to TRBD1. CDR3 size: 19 residues. Unmatched junction bases numbered 13, after V lost 0 bases and J lost 6 bases. CDR1 and CDR2 (germline): SGDLS, YYNGEE. Here the CDR3 reads CASSVAPEGTGGTFNEQFF. CDR3 nucleotides: TGTGCCAGCAGCGTAGCCCCGGAGGGGACAGGGGGCACCTTCAATGAGCAGTTCTTC.

The sample holds a few counts of this clone. This chain's CDR3 is CASSIQGANEKLFF. The CDR3 bases are TGTGCCAGCAGTATACAGGGGGCTAATGAAAAACTGTTTTTT. J is TRBJ1-4 and V is TRBV28; the match to TRBD1 covers 8 bases. The germline V gene has CDR1 MDHEN and CDR2 SYDVKM. V trimming: 5 bases; J trimming: 3 bases; junction bases outside the gene matches: 2. CDR3 length equals 14 residues. The full variable domain, completed using reference TRBV28 and TRBJ1-4, is DVKVTQSSRYLVKRTGEKVFLECVQDMDHENMFWYRQDPGLGLRLIYFSYDVKMKEKGDIPEGYSVSREKKERFSLILESASTNQTSMYLCASSIQGANEKLFFGSGTQLSVL.

This chain uses TRBV7-8 with TRBJ2-1; tentative D call: TRBD2 (6 bases). Germline V CDR1 and CDR2: SGHVS, FQNEAQ. The length of the CDR3 is 16 residues. V was trimmed by 5 bases and J by 1 base, leaving 15 bases between them. CDR3 sequence: CASSLRGGGSYNEQFF. The CDR3 nucleotides are TGTGCCAGCAGCCTGCGGGGAGGAGGGTCCTACAATGAGCAGTTCTTC.

The chain employs TRBV2 and TRBJ2-1, with D possibly being TRBD2 (5 bases). CDR3 length: 15 residues. With 6 bases removed from V and 4 bases from J, the gap between germline ends came to 16 bases. Germline loops: CDR1 SNHLY, CDR2 FYNNEI. CDR3 in amino acids: CASRVGIAYYNEQFF. Written as DNA, the CDR3 is TGTGCCAGCAGGGTGGGGATAGCGTATTACAATGAGCAGTTCTTC.

The V call is TRBV6-5, the J call TRBJ1-4; the D is unclear. The CDR3 length is 14 residues. CDR1 is MNHEY, CDR2 SVGAGI, per germline. The V end was cut by 8 bases, the J end by 0 bases, with 10 bases between. The DNA of the CDR3 is TGTGCCAGCGGCGACTGGTCAACTAATGAAAAACTGTTTTTT. This codes for CASGDWSTNEKLFF.

The chain couples TRBV28 to TRBJ2-7; 7 positions agree with TRBD1. The CDR3 runs 15 residues. Per germline, CDR1 MDHEN and CDR2 SYDVKM. Trimming at V came to 7 bases and at J to 3 bases, leaving 12 bases not matched to a gene. CDR3 region: CASTDRVRGSYEQYF. CDR3 DNA: TGTGCCAGCACTGACAGGGTAAGGGGCAGCTACGAGCAGTACTTC.

This clone was detected once. CDR3 loop: CASSRGETTLPAFF. The CDR3 DNA sequence: TGTGCCAGCAGTCGGGGGGAAACCACCCTCCCGGCTTTCTTT. J is TRBJ1-1 and V is TRBV6-2 or TRBV6-3; TRBD1 is a possible D gene (5 bases). Germline V gene sequence: CDR1 MNHEY, CDR2 SVGEGT. Trimming took off 5 bases at V and 11 bases at J, with 21 bases between the two ends. CDR3 length: 14 amino acids.